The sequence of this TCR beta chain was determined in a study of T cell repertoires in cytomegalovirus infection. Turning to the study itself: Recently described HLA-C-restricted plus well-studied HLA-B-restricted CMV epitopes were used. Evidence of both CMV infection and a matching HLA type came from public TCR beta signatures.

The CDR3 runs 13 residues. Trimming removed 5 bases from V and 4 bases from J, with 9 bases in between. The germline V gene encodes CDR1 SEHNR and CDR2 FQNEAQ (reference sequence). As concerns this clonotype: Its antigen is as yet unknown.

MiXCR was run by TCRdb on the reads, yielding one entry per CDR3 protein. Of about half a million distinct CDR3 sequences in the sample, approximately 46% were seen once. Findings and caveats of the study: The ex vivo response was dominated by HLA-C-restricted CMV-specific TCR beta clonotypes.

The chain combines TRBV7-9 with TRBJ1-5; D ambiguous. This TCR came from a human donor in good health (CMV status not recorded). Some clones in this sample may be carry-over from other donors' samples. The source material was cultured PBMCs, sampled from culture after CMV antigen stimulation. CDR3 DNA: TGTGCCAGCAGCCCGGCGGGGAATCAGCCCCAGCATTTT. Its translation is CASSPAGNQPQHF.